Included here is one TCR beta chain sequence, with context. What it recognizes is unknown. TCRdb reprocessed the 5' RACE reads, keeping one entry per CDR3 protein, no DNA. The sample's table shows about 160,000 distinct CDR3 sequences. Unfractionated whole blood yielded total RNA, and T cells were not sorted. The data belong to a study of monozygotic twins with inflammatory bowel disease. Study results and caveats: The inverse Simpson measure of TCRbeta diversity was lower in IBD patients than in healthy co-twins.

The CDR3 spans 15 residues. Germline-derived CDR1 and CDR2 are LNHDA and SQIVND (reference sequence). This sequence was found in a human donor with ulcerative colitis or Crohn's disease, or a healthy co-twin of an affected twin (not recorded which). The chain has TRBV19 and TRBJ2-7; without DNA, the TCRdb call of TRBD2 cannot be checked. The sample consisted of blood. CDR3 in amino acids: CASSREVGRIYEQYF.